A selection of T cell receptor beta chains follows, all from one sample in a study of blood T cell repertoires in COVID-19. TCRdb keeps only in-frame clones here, not all; method: immunoSEQ multiplex PCR. The data contain about 350,000 clones, about 88% of them singletons. Sequenced material: PBMCs or T cells enriched from blood (not recorded which). These receptors all stem from a woman in her 30s who had been exposed to COVID-19. Both conserved end residues are part of each CDR3. Each record gives: V gene, J gene, D gene, clone size, CDR3 DNA, CDR3 protein. D genes are given only for firm matches. Expanded clones are given a class, and other clones once, few, many or no size at all.

TRBV10-3,TRBJ1-6,NA,NA,TGTGCCGCCGGGGGGGTCCCTAATTCGCCCCTCCACTTT,CAAGGVPNSPLHF
TRBV24-1,TRBJ2-1,TRBD2,NA,TGTGCCACCAGTGGAGGGTGGCCGGCACTAGGAGTCGGCGGGAGGGTCGATGAGCAGTTCTTC,CATSGGWPALGVGGRVDEQFF
TRBV7-3,TRBJ2-3,NA,NA,TGTGCCAGCAGCTTAAATAGCGGCACAGATACGCAGTATTTT,CASSLNSGTDTQYF
TRBV19,TRBJ2-3,TRBD2,NA,TGTGCCAGTAGTAGGACTAGTATCGGGGATACGCAGTATTTT,CASSRTSIGDTQYF
TRBV12-3/TRBV12-4,TRBJ2-1,NA,NA,TGTGCCAGCAACCAGAGACAGGACAATGAGCAGTTCTTC,CASNQRQDNEQFF
TRBV10-1,TRBJ2-2,TRBD2,NA,TGCGCCAGCAGTGAGGCTAGCGGTAACACCGGGGAGCTGTTTTTT,CASSEASGNTGELFF
TRBV10-1,TRBJ2-3,TRBD2,NA,TGCGCCAGCAGTGAGGGACTAGCGAGCACAGATACGCAGTATTTT,CASSEGLASTDTQYF
TRBV5-6,TRBJ2-1,NA,NA,TGTGCCAGCAGCTTGGCTTATGAGCAGTTCTTC,CASSLAYEQFF
TRBV27,TRBJ2-7,TRBD1,few,TGTGCCAGCAGTCTCCTCGGGACAGGGGAGGTCGAGCAGTACTTC,CASSLLGTGEVEQYF
TRBV28,TRBJ1-1,NA,NA,TGTGCCAGCAGTTCCCCCCAGACAGGGAACACTGAAGCTTTCTTT,CASSSPQTGNTEAFF
TRBV3-1/TRBV3-2,TRBJ2-5,TRBD2,NA,TGTGCCAGCAGCCAAGTTAGCGGGGGACAAGAGACCCAGTACTTC,CASSQVSGGQETQYF
TRBV5-6,TRBJ1-2,TRBD1,NA,TGTGCCAGCACCCAGGGGGCGGATAACTATGGCTACACCTTC,CASTQGADNYGYTF
TRBV4-2,TRBJ1-5,NA,NA,TGTGCCAGCAGCCAGACCAAGGGAGGGAATCAGCCCCAGCATTTT,CASSQTKGGNQPQHF
TRBV29-1,TRBJ2-7,TRBD1,NA,TGCAGCGTTGGCGCCGGCGACAGGGGGTACGAGCAGTACTTC,CSVGAGDRGYEQYF
TRBV19,TRBJ1-5,TRBD1,few,TGTGCCAGTAACAGGGACAGGGGAACCAATCAGCCCCAGCATTTT,CASNRDRGTNQPQHF
TRBV5-4,TRBJ2-5,TRBD2,NA,TGTGCCAGCAGCTCTTGGACTAGGCAAGAGACCCAGTACTTC,CASSSWTRQETQYF
TRBV7-2,TRBJ2-7,TRBD2,NA,TGTGCCAGCAGCTTACCGCGTAGCGGGTTGCCCTACGAGCAGTACTTC,CASSLPRSGLPYEQYF
TRBV30,TRBJ2-3,TRBD2,few,TGTGCCTGGAGCCCCAACGGACTAGCTGGAGATACGCAGTATTTT,CAWSPNGLAGDTQYF
TRBV7-2,TRBJ2-5,TRBD2,NA,TGTGCCAGCAGCAACCACCCTAGCGGGATATTTTCGGAGACCCAGTACTTC,CASSNHPSGIFSETQYF
TRBV18,TRBJ2-5,NA,once,TGTGCCAGCTCGGGGGGTCAAGAGACCCAGTACTTC,CASSGGQETQYF
TRBV6-5,TRBJ2-5,TRBD2,NA,TGTGCCAGCAGACTGACTAGCGGGAGTGGTGAGACCCAGTACTTC,CASRLTSGSGETQYF
TRBV24-1,TRBJ2-1,TRBD1,NA,TGTGCCACCTCTTCCCGGGACAGCTCCTACAATGAGCAGTTCTTC,CATSSRDSSYNEQFF
TRBV3-1/TRBV3-2,TRBJ1-1,NA,NA,TGTGCCAGCACCTATGGGAGTACTGAAGCTTTCTTT,CASTYGSTEAFF
TRBV29-1,TRBJ1-2,NA,NA,TGCAGCGTTGAAGACGGACAGACCTTGGCCTACACCTTC,CSVEDGQTLAYTF
TRBV7-8,TRBJ2-2,TRBD2,NA,TGTGCCAGCAGCTTAGCGCTTCGGGAGGGGTCCGGGGAGCTGTTTTTT,CASSLALREGSGELFF
TRBV19,TRBJ2-1,TRBD2,NA,TGTGCCAGTAGTCCCCCCCGGGAGGCTTGGCACAATGAGCAGTTCTTC,CASSPPREAWHNEQFF
TRBV21-1,TRBJ1-2,NA,NA,TGTGCCAGCAGCCTCGTAGATGGCTACACCTTC,CASSLVDGYTF
TRBV19,TRBJ2-1,TRBD1,NA,TGTGCCAGTAGTAGACAGGGGTGGAATGAGCAGTTCTTC,CASSRQGWNEQFF
TRBV5-4,TRBJ1-2,TRBD1,NA,TGTGCCAGCAGCTTGCAGGGGGCGGTCAGCTATGGCTACACCTTC,CASSLQGAVSYGYTF
TRBV11-3,TRBJ1-6,NA,NA,TGTGCCAGCAGCCCCCTCTCGGCAGGGGACTCACCCCTCCACTTT,CASSPLSAGDSPLHF
TRBV29-1,TRBJ2-1,TRBD2,NA,TGCAGCGAAGGACTAGCGGGAGGGGGCGATGAGCAGTTCTTC,CSEGLAGGGDEQFF
TRBV28,TRBJ1-2,NA,NA,TGTGCCAGCAGTTTTCCCCTAAAGGGGAAAGGGACTCACTATGGCTACACCTTC,CASSFPLKGKGTHYGYTF
TRBV5-5,TRBJ2-7,NA,NA,TGTGCCAGCAGCTTGAAGCACAGGGACTACGAGCAGTACTTC,CASSLKHRDYEQYF
TRBV7-2,TRBJ1-3,NA,NA,TGTGCCAGCAGCCCCCATCCGCCGGGGGGAGATGGAAACACCATATATTTT,CASSPHPPGGDGNTIYF
TRBV10-2,TRBJ2-7,NA,NA,TGCGCCAGCAGTGCGGCAGGGGCGATATACGAGCAGTACTTC,CASSAAGAIYEQYF
TRBV11-2,TRBJ1-2,NA,NA,TGTGCCAGCAGCTTCGGGGGGGCCTATGGCTACACCTTC,CASSFGGAYGYTF
TRBV6-5,TRBJ1-3,NA,NA,TGTGCCAGCACCGACAGCTCCTCTGGAAACACCATATATTTT,CASTDSSSGNTIYF
TRBV3-1/TRBV3-2,TRBJ2-5,NA,NA,TGTGCCAGCAGCGTCCCAGGCCGAGAAGAGACCCAGTACTTC,CASSVPGREETQYF
TRBV28,TRBJ2-7,NA,NA,TGTGCCAGCACGACAGCAACCTACGAGCAGTACTTC,CASTTATYEQYF
TRBV18,TRBJ2-7,TRBD2,NA,TGTGCCAGCTCACCCGGACTAGCGGGAGTCTACGAGCAGTACTTC,CASSPGLAGVYEQYF
TRBV14,TRBJ1-5,TRBD1,NA,TGTGCCAGCAGCCTACAGGGGCAGCCCCAGCATTTT,CASSLQGQPQHF
TRBV29-1,TRBJ1-2,NA,NA,TGCAGCGCCGGTGGGGGCAGCTATGGCTACACCTTC,CSAGGGSYGYTF